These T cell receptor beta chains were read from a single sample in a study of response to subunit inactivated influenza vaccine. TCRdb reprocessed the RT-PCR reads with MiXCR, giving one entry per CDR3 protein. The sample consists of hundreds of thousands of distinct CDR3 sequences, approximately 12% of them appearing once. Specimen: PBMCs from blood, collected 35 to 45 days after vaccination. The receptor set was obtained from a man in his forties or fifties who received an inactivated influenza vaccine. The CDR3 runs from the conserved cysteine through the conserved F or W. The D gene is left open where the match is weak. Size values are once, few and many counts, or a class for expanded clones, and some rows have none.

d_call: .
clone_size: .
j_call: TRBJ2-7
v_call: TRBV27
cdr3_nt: TGTGCCAGCAGTCCTGCTTGGGAGATCTACGAGCAGTACTTC
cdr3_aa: CASSPAWEIYEQYF

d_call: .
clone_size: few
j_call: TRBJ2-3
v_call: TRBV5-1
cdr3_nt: TGCGCCAGCAGCGGGGAGGCAGATACGCAGTATTTT
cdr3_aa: CASSGEADTQYF

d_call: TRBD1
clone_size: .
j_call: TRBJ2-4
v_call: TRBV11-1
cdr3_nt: TGTGCCAGCAGCTTACGGACAGGGGACGGGTTGGCCAAAAACATTCAGTACTTC
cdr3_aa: CASSLRTGDGLAKNIQYF

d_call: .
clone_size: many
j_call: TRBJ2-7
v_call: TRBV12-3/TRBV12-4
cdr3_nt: TGTGCCAGCAGTTTTCAGCACGAGCAGTACTTC
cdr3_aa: CASSFQHEQYF

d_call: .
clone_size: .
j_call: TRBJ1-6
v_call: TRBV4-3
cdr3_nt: TGCGCCAGCAGCCAGGCGGGAAATTCACCCCTCCACTTT
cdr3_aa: CASSQAGNSPLHF

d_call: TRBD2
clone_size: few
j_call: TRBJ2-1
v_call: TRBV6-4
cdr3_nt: TGTGCCAGCAGTGAGCTTCGGGAGGGCCATGGGTTGGGGTTCTTC
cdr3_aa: CASSELREGHGLGFF

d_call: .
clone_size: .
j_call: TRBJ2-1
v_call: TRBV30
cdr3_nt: TGTGCCTGGGGACGGCTAAGGGGAGTTGTCTTC
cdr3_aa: CAWGRLRGVVF

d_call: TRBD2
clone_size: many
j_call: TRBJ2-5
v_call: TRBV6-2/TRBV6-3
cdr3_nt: TGTGCCAGCAGTTACGGGAGACTAGCTGAGGAGACCCAGTACTTC
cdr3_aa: CASSYGRLAEETQYF

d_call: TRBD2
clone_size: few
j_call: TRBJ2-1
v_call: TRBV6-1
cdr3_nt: TGTGCCAGCAGTGAACCCCTAGCGGGACTATACAATGAGCAGTTCTTC
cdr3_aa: CASSEPLAGLYNEQFF

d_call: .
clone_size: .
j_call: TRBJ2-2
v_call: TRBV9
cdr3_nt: TGTGCCAGCAGCGTGTCCTTCGCCGGCACCGGGGAGCTGTTTTTT
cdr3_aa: CASSVSFAGTGELFF

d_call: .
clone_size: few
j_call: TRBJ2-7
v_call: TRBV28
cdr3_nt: TGTGCCAGCAGACCCTCCCGGGCCAACGAGCAGTACTTC
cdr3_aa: CASRPSRANEQYF

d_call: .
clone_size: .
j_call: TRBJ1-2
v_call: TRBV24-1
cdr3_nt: TGTGCCACCAGTGATCTTCACCGCAGGAGCTACACCTTC
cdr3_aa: CATSDLHRRSYTF

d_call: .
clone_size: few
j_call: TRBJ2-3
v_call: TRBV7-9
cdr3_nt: TGTGCCAGCAGTCCACAGGCCGATAGCACAGATACGCAGTATTTT
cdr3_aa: CASSPQADSTDTQYF

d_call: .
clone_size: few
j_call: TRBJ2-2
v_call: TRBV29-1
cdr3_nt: TGCAGCGTTTTTGGGACGGGGAACACCGGGGAGCTGTTTTTT
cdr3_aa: CSVFGTGNTGELFF

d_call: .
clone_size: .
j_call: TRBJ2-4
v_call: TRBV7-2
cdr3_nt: TGTGCCAGCAGCTTAGCGTCGGGACCGAAAAACATTCAGTACTTC
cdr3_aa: CASSLASGPKNIQYF

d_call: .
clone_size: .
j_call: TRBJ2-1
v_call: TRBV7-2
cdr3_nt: TGTGCCAGCAGTGAACTCCGGGGAAACTACAATGAGCAGTTCTTC
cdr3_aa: CASSELRGNYNEQFF

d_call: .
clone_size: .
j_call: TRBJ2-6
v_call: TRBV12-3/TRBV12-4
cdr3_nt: TGTGCCAGCAGTTTTCTACTAGGGCAGGGGCAGCACTCTGGGGCCAACGTCCTGACTTTC
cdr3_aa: CASSFLLGQGQHSGANVLTF

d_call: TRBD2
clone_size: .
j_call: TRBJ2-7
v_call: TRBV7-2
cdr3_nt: TGTGCCAGCAGCTTAGAAGGCGGGAGGATGATATACGAGCAGTACTTC
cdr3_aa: CASSLEGGRMIYEQYF

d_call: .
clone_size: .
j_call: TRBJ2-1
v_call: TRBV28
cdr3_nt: TGTGCCAGCAGTAGGTCTTGGGGGAGGACCTACAATGAGCAGTTCTTC
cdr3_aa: CASSRSWGRTYNEQFF

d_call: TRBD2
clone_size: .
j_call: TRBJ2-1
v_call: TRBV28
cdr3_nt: TGTGCCAGCAGTAAAAGACTAGCGTACTCCTACAATGAGCAGTTCTTC
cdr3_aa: CASSKRLAYSYNEQFF

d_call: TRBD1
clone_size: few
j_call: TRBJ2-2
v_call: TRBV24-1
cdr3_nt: TGTGCCACCAGGGACAGGGGTAACACCGGGGAGCTGTTTTTT
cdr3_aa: CATRDRGNTGELFF

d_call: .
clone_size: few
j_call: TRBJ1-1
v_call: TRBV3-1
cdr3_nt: TGTGCCAGCAGCCAAGGGGCAGGGCACACTGAAGCTTTCTTT
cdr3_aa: CASSQGAGHTEAFF

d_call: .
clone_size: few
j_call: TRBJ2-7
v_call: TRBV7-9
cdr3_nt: TGTGCCAGCAGCCCCCCAAGGGGCCTTACCTACGAGCAGTACTTC
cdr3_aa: CASSPPRGLTYEQYF

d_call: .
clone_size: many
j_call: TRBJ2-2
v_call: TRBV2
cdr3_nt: TGTGCCAGCAGTGGAGCTAGGATATCGAACACCGGGGAGCTGTTTTTT
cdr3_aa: CASSGARISNTGELFF

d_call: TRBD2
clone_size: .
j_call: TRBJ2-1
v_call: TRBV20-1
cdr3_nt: TGCAGTGCTAGAGATGTGTTCGCGGGAGCCGGGAATGAGCAGTTCTTC
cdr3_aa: CSARDVFAGAGNEQFF

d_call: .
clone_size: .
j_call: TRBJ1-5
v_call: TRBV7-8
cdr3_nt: TGTGCCAGCAGCTCCAACAGAGATCAGCCCCAGCATTTT
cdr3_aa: CASSSNRDQPQHF

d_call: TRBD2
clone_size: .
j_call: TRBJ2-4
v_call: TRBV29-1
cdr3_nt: TGCAGCGTTTTCGGTGAGCGGGAGGGCCTACGAATGACGCCGGGGGCCAAAAACATTCAGTACTTC
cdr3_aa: CSVFGEREGLRMTPGAKNIQYF

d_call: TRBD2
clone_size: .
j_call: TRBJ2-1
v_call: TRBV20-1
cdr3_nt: TGCAGTGCTACTAACCCACTAGCGGGAGCATCCTACAATGAGCAGTTCTTC
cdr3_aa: CSATNPLAGASYNEQFF

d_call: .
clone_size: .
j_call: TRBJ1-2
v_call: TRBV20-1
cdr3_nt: TGCAGTGCTAGACTGGGAGGCTACACCTTC
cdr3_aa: CSARLGGYTF

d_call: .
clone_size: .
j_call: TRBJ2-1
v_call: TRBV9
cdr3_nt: TGTGCCAGCAGCGTAGCGGGACCCTCCTACAATGAGCAGTTCTTC
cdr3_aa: CASSVAGPSYNEQFF

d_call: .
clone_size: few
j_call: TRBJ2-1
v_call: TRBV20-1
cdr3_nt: TGCAGTGCTTTTCGGGGAACACTCAATGAGCAGTTCTTC
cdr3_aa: CSAFRGTLNEQFF

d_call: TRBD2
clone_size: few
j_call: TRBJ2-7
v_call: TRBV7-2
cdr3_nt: TGTGCCAGCAGCCTTCCGGGAGGTATATACGAGCAGTACTTC
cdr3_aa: CASSLPGGIYEQYF

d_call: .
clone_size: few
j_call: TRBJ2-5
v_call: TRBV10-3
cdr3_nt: TGTGCCATCAGTGAGTCACTACAGGTCCAAGTCGGTGGGACCCAGTACTTC
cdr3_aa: CAISESLQVQVGGTQYF

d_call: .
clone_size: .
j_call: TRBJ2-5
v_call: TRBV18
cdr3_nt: TGTGCCAGCCGCGAGGGGACCGCCAAAGAGACCCAGTACTTC
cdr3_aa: CASREGTAKETQYF

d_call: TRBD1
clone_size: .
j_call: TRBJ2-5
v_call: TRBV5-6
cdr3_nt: TGTGCCAGCGATAACAGGGGGCTATCTGAGACCCAGTACTTC
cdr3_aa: CASDNRGLSETQYF

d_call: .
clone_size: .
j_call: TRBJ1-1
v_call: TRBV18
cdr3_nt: TGTGCCAGCTCATACACTACAGGGAACACTGAAGCTTTCTTT
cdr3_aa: CASSYTTGNTEAFF

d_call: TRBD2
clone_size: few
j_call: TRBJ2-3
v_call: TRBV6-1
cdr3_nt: TGTGCCAGCAGACGCGGACTAGCGGGAATATCGCAGTATTTT
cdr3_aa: CASRRGLAGISQYF

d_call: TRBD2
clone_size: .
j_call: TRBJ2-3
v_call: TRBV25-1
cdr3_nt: TGTGCCAGCGGATGGAAACCGGGACTAGCGGGACTTCGCACAGATACGCAGTATTTT
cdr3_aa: CASGWKPGLAGLRTDTQYF

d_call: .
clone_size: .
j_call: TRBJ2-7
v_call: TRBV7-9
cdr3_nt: TGTGCCAGCAGCTCGGGGGCGAGGGGAGAGCAGTACTTC
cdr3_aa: CASSSGARGEQYF

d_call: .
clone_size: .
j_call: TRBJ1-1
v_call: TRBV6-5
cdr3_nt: TGTGCCAGCAGTTACTCGGGGATAGCAATGAACACTGAAGCTTTCTTT
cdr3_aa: CASSYSGIAMNTEAFF

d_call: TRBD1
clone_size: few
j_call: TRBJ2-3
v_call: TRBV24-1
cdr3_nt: TGTGCCACCAGTGACCCCCCGGGGACAGGAAGCACAGATACGCAGTATTTT
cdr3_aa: CATSDPPGTGSTDTQYF

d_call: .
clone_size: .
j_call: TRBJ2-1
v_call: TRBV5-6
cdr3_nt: TGTGCCAGCAGGAGCCGTCAGCAGGTTCGGGGTGAGCAGTTCTTC
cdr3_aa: CASRSRQQVRGEQFF

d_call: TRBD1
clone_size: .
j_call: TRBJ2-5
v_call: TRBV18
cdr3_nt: TGTGCCAGCTCACCGCCGACCAGGGGGGAGACCCAGTACTTC
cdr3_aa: CASSPPTRGETQYF

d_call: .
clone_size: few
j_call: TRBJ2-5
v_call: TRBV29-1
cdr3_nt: TGCAGCGGGGGGGTGATTCAAGAGACCCAGTACTTC
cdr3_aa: CSGGVIQETQYF

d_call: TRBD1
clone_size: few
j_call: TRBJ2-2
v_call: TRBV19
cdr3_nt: TGTGCCAGTAGCCTGACCGGGACAGGGGTTTATACCGGGGAGCTGTTTTTT
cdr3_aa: CASSLTGTGVYTGELFF

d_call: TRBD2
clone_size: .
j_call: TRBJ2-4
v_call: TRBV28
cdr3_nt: TGTGCCAGCAGTTTTGTCGGGGGGACTAGCTTTTTCGGCATTCAGTACTTC
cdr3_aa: CASSFVGGTSFFGIQYF

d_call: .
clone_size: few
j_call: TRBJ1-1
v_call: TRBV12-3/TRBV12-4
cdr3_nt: TGTGCCAGCAGTGAACAGGGTAGGGCTTTCTTT
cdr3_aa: CASSEQGRAFF

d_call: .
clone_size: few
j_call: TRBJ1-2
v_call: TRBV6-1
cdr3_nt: TGTGCCAGCATTCCCTGGTCTGTGAATGGCTACACCTTC
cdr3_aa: CASIPWSVNGYTF

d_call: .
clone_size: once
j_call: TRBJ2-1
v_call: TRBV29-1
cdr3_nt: TGCAGCGTTACACAGGTACTTGAGCAGTTCTTC
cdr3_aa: CSVTQVLEQFF

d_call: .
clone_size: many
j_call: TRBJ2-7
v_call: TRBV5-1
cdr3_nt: TGCGCCAGCAGTGCGGGACAGTCTTACGAGCAGTACTTC
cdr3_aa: CASSAGQSYEQYF